This record concerns one T cell receptor (beta chain) sequence. Assay used: immunoSEQ multiplex PCR; TCRdb lists only in-frame clones, some missing. Of some 130,000 clones listed, 75% to 90% are singletons. The entry originates in a study of T cell responses to AZD1222 COVID-19 vaccine. Between the trimmed V and J ends, which lost 7 bases and 8 bases, there was a span of 20 bases. The CDR3 sequence is 15 residues long. CDR1 is LNHDA, CDR2 SQIVND, per germline (reference sequence). The rearrangement joins TRBV19 to TRBJ1-4, with a weak D call TRBD1 (5 bases). The source of this sequence is an adult in good health. The material sequenced was peripheral blood, taken on day 0 of AZD1222 vaccination. CDR3 protein: CASTIRALQEEKLFF. CDR3 DNA: TGTGCCAGTACCATCAGGGCACTTCAAGAGGAAAAACTGTTTTTT.